This section outlines one T cell receptor (beta chain) sequence together with its context. Its antigen remains unidentified. No much larger clone exists at a distance of one base, and base qualities are not known. Another Seattle source contributed samples from volunteer blood donors who had recovered from COVID-19. Whole blood was collected in K2EDTA tubes by collaborating institutions according to the institutions' own protocols. Collaborator samples were shipped for TCRbeta analysis as frozen whole blood, isolated PBMCs, or DNA extracted from either sample type. The data stem from a study of blood T cell repertoires in COVID-19 (TCRdb year 2020). Looking at the study overall: Samples from collaborators originated in the United States, Italy and Spain and spanned both the acute and convalescent phases of COVID-19. The dataset comprised deeply sampled blood TCRbeta repertoires from subjects exposed to, actively infected with, or recovered from COVID-19. Where available, HLA class I and class II types were taken from metadata supplied by the sample provider and were not determined by assay-based typing. The samples were drawn from the first 160 participants of the ongoing ImmuneRACE study and from 950 to 1,500 subjects provided by 6 global collaborators. The sample metadata nearly always contained a de-identified subject ID, COVID-19 status, age in years and sex. The prospective study material was composed of cDNA or gDNA derived from T cells, B-cell-depleted T cells, or PBMCs. The repertoires were released in a freely available public database intended as a resource for research on the immune response to SARS-CoV-2.

V has 0 bases trimmed and J has 7 bases trimmed; junction bases matching no gene number 7. Taken from cysteine to phenylalanine, the CDR3 has 14 residues. The read is trimmed to its CDR3 DNA, 42 bases read in frame from base 1. In the germline V gene, CDR1 corresponds to SGHTS and CDR2 to YDEGEE. TCRbeta CDR3 regions were amplified from genomic DNA by means of the immunoSEQ Assay, a bias-controlled multiplex PCR. Per the original workflow: Within the assay, amplification of reference gene primers was used to estimate how many nucleated cells each sample contained. To quantify the absolute abundance of each unique TCRbeta CDR3 rearrangement, sequence reads were collapsed and filtered. For each sample, productive Simpson clonality was calculated by taking the square root of Simpson's diversity index across productive rearrangements. TCRdb retrieved this table from immuneACCESS and kept in-frame rearrangements only. Not all clones are present; in checked studies, unresolved V genes account for under half, and no reason is known for the remainder. The V and J calls and clone size come from that table; D and trimming were worked out from the DNA. Within this sample are about 230,000 clones, with around 84% of them counted one time only. Approximately 2% of the sample is taken by the ten largest.

Overall study results and their limits: The quantity of clinical and demographic metadata differed by source and by participant and was supplied without curation.

Recombination connected TRBV5-8 to TRBJ2-7; 7 middle bases align to TRBD2. Sequences were obtained from peripheral blood. This receptor was taken from a middle-aged man who had recovered from COVID-19. The CDR3: CASSLVLAAREQYF. The DNA is TGTGCCAGCAGCTTGGTCCTAGCGGCCAGGGAGCAGTACTTC.